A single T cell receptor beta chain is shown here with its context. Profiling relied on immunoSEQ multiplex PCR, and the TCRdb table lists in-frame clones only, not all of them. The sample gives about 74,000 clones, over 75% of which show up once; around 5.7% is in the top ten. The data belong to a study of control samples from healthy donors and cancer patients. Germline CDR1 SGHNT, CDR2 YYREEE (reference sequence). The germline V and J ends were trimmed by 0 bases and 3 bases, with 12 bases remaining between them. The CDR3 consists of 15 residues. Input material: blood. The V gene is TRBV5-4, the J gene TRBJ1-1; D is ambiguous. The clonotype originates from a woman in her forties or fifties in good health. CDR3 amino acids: CASSLEKGIDTEAFF. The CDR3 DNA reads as TGTGCCAGCAGCTTGGAGAAGGGTATAGACACTGAAGCTTTCTTT.